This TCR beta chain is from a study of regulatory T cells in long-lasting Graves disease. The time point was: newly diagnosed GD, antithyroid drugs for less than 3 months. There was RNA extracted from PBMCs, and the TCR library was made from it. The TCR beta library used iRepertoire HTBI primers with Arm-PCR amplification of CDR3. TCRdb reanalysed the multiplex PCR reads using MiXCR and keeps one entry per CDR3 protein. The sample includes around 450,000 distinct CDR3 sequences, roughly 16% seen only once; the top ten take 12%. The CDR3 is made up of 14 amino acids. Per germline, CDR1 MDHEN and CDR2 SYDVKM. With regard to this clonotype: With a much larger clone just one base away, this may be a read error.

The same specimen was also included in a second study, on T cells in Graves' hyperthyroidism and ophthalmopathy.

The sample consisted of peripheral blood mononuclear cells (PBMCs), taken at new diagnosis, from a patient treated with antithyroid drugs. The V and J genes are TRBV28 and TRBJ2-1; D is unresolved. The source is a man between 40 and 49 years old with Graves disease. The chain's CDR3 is CASSGYYPRNERFF. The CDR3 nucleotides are TGTGCCAGCAGTGGGTACTACCCTCGAAATGAGCGGTTCTTC.